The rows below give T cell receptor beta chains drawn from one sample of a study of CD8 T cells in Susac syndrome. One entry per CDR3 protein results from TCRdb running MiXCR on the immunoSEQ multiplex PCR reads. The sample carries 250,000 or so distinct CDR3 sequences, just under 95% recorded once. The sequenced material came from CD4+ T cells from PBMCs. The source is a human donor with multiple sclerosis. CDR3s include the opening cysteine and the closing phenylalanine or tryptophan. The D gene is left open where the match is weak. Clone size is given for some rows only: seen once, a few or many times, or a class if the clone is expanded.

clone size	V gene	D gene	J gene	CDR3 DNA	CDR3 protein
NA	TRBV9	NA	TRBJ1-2	TGTGCCAGCAGCGGTCGACAGGTCGGGGCCTATGGCTACACCTTC	CASSGRQVGAYGYTF
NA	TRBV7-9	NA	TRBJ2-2	TGTGCCAGCAGCTTATCTGGGGCCACCGGGGAGCTGTTTTTT	CASSLSGATGELFF
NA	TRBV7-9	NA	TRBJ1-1	TGTGCCAGCAGCTTATTTGCCCCGACAGACACTGAAGCTTTCTTT	CASSLFAPTDTEAFF
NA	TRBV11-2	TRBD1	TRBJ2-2	TGTGCCAGCAGCTTAGGAACAGGGGACACCGGGGAGCTGTTTTTT	CASSLGTGDTGELFF
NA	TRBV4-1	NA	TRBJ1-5	TGCGCCAGCAGCACACCCGGCGGACAGCCCCAGCATTTT	CASSTPGGQPQHF
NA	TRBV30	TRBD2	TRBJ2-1	TGTGCCTGGGTGGGACTAGCGGGAGCCTACAATGAGCAGTTCTTC	CAWVGLAGAYNEQFF
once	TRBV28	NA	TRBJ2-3	TGTGCCAGCAGTTTGGACGGGAGCGAGACAGATACGCAGTATTTT	CASSLDGSETDTQYF
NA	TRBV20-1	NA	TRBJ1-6	TGCAGTCTCCGCGGGGGGGGCTCCTATAATTCACCCCTCCACTTT	CSLRGGGSYNSPLHF
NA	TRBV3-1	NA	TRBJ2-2	TGTGCCAGCAGACCAACAGGGACCGGGGAGCTGTTTTTT	CASRPTGTGELFF
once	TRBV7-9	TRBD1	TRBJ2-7	TGTGCCAGCAGCATAACAGGACAGGGAAGTTCCTACGAGCAGTACTTC	CASSITGQGSSYEQYF
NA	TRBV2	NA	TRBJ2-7	TGTGCCAGCAAGGGGCAAGTCGAGCAGTACTTC	CASKGQVEQYF
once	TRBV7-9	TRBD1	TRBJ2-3	TGTGCCAGCAGCCCGCCGTTTCGACAGGGAAGGACGCAGTATTTT	CASSPPFRQGRTQYF
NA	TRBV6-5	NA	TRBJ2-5	TGTGCCAGCAGTAGGACCGCCAGGGAGACCCAGTACTTC	CASSRTARETQYF
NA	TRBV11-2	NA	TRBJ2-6	TGTGCCAGCAGCCCTGTCTCAAGGGGGTCGGCTTTC	CASSPVSRGSAF
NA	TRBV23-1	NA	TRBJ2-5	TGCGCCAGCAGTCAATCGGGCGGCGAAGAGACCCAGTACTTC	CASSQSGGEETQYF
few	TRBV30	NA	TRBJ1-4	TGTGCCTGGAGTCGGCTGGGCGGTGAAAAACTGTTTTTT	CAWSRLGGEKLFF
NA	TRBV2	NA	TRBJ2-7	TGTGCCAGCAGTGAACGGGCAGGGGAGTTTTACTCCTACGAGCAGTACTTC	CASSERAGEFYSYEQYF
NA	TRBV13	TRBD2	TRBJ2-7	TGTGCCAGCAGCTTAGGTAGTAGCGGGGGCTCCTACGAGCAGTACTTC	CASSLGSSGGSYEQYF
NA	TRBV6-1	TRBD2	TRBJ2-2	TGTGCCAGCAGGCCGGGAGGGGCCGACACCGGGGAGCTGTTTTTT	CASRPGGADTGELFF
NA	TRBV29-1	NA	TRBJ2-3	TGCAGCGTGAGGGGGGTCCACACAGATACGCAGTATTTT	CSVRGVHTDTQYF
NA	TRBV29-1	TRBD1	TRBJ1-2	TGCAGCGTTGATGCACAGGGGGCTAACTATGGCTACACCTTC	CSVDAQGANYGYTF
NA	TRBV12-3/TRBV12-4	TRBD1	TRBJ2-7	TGTGCCAGCAGTTCCGGAACCCTTGGACAGGGCGGGCCCTACGAGCAGTACTTC	CASSSGTLGQGGPYEQYF
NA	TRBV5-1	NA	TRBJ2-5	TGCGCCAGCAGCTTCCTACAGCCCCAGCAAGAGACCCAGTACTTC	CASSFLQPQQETQYF
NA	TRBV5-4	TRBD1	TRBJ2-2	TGTGCCAGCAGCTTGAACGCAGGGGGCTACACCGGGGAGCTGTTTTTT	CASSLNAGGYTGELFF
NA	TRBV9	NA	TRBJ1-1	TGTGCCAGCAATAGGGCAGATATCATGAACACTGAAGCTTTCTTT	CASNRADIMNTEAFF
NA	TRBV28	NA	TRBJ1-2	TGTGCCAGCACCCCTCCGGGGACCGGCTATGGCTACACCTTC	CASTPPGTGYGYTF
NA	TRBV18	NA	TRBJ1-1	TGTGCCAGCTCCGTGGGACGGCTGAACACTGAAGCTTTCTTT	CASSVGRLNTEAFF
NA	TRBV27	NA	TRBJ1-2	TGTGCCAGCAGTCCTATGTGGGGCGACGGCTACACCTTC	CASSPMWGDGYTF
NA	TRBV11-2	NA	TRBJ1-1	TGTGCCAGCAGCAGAGGGGCTGAAGCTTTCTTT	CASSRGAEAFF
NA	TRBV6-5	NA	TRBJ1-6	TGTGCCAGCAGTTACTCTGACACATTGAGCTCCTATAATTCACCCCTCCACTTT	CASSYSDTLSSYNSPLHF
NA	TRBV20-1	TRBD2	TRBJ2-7	TGCAGTGCTAGACTAGCGGGGGGTATCGCCTACGAGCAGTACTTC	CSARLAGGIAYEQYF
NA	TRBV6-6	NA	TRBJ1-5	TGTGCCAGCAGTTACTCGGGGCAGGGGAGTCAGCCCCAGCATTTT	CASSYSGQGSQPQHF
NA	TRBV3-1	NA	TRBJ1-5	TGTGCCAGCAGCCAAGATTTGGAGGGAAATCAGCCCCAGCATTTT	CASSQDLEGNQPQHF
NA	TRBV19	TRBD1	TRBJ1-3	TGTGCCAGTAGTATATTTTGGGACAGACCTGGAAACACCATATATTTT	CASSIFWDRPGNTIYF
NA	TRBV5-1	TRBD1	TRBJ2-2	TGCGCCAGCACCAAGACAGGGGTCGTAACCGGGGAGCTGTTTTTT	CASTKTGVVTGELFF
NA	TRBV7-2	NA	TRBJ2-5	TGTGCCAGCAGCCAAAGGTACCAAGAGACCCAGTACTTC	CASSQRYQETQYF
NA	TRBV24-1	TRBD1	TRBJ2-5	TGTGCCACCAGTGTGGGGACAGGGGCCCGCGAGACCCAGTACTTC	CATSVGTGARETQYF
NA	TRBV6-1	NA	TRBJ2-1	TGTGCCAGCACCCCCCAGACCCTAGGTAGTGATGAGCAGTTCTTC	CASTPQTLGSDEQFF
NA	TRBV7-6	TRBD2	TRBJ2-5	TGTGCCAGCAGTCGTAGCGGGGGGTCCCAAGAGACCCAGTACTTC	CASSRSGGSQETQYF
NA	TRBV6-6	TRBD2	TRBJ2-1	TGTGCCAGCAGTTACGAGACTAGCGGGAGGGATCCGTTCTTC	CASSYETSGRDPFF
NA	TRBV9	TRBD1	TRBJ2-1	TGTGCCAGCAACCGGGACAGGGAATTCGATGAGCAGTTCTTC	CASNRDREFDEQFF